Listed below are T cell receptor beta chains from one sample, sequenced in a study of T cells in Graves' hyperthyroidism and ophthalmopathy. TCRdb processed the multiplex PCR reads anew with MiXCR; each CDR3 protein has one entry. The table has around 700,000 distinct CDR3 sequences, roughly a third seen once. Sequenced sample: blood. The receptors come from a woman aged 35 to 49 with Graves' hyperthyroidism. The CDR3 runs from the conserved cysteine through the conserved F or W. Each record gives: J gene, V gene, D gene, clone size, CDR3 protein, CDR3 DNA. A D gene is named only where the DNA matches it firmly. Size is omitted from some rows. Given values are once, few, many or a class for expanded clones.

>TRBJ2-5|TRBV7-8|NA|many
CASSLKDGRPWAQYF
TGTGCCAGCAGCTTAAAGGACGGACGCCCGTGGGCCCAGTACTTC
>TRBJ2-7|TRBV5-6|TRBD1|NA
CASSWRTGFSSEQYF
TGTGCCAGCAGCTGGCGGACAGGGTTCTCCTCCGAGCAGTACTTC
>TRBJ1-3|TRBV12-3/TRBV12-4|NA|many
CASSAGITGNTIYF
TGTGCCAGCAGTGCAGGGATTACTGGAAACACCATATATTTT
>TRBJ1-5|TRBV15|NA|many
CATSRDLRNQPQHF
TGTGCCACCAGCAGAGATTTAAGGAATCAGCCCCAGCATTTT
>TRBJ2-5|TRBV29-1|NA|NA
CSVDTQLAFQETQYF
TGCAGCGTTGATACGCAGCTGGCGTTCCAAGAGACCCAGTACTTC
>TRBJ2-3|TRBV2|TRBD1|NA
CASRLQTGQADTQYF
TGTGCCAGCAGACTTCAAACCGGACAGGCAGATACGCAGTATTTT
>TRBJ1-2|TRBV10-3|NA|NA
CAITESHGYTF
TGTGCCATCACGGAGAGTCACGGCTACACCTTC
>TRBJ2-7|TRBV29-1|TRBD1|NA
CSDGGQGETYEQYF
TGCAGCGACGGGGGACAGGGGGAGACCTACGAGCAGTACTTC
>TRBJ2-2|TRBV29-1|NA|many
CSVSRVNTGELFF
TGCAGCGTGTCGAGGGTAAACACCGGGGAGCTGTTTTTT
>TRBJ1-1|TRBV27|NA|NA
CASTLLAGRKETNLNTEAFF
TGTGCCAGCACCCTGTTGGCAGGTCGGAAGGAGACAAATCTTAACACTGAAGCTTTCTTT
>TRBJ2-5|TRBV30|TRBD2|many
CAWSERERPYF
TGTGCCTGGAGTGAGCGGGAGCGGCCCTACTTC
>TRBJ1-5|TRBV6-2/TRBV6-3|NA|few
CASSYRRQGYQPQHF
TGTGCCAGCAGTTACCGGAGGCAGGGATATCAGCCCCAGCATTTT
>TRBJ1-4|TRBV10-3|NA|NA
CAISESLAGTNEKLFF
TGTGCCATCAGTGAGTCCCTGGCGGGGACTAATGAAAAACTGTTTTTT
>TRBJ2-5|TRBV7-9|TRBD2|many
CASSRGLAGEVTQYF
TGTGCCAGCAGCCGGGGACTAGCGGGAGAGGTGACCCAGTACTTC
>TRBJ1-1|TRBV12-3/TRBV12-4|TRBD1|NA
CASSSPGGARITEAFF
TGTGCCAGCAGCTCCCCAGGGGGCGCGAGGATCACTGAAGCTTTCTTT
>TRBJ1-1|TRBV10-2|NA|once
CASSRTRQLLNTEAFF
TGCGCCAGCAGCCGAACCCGACAGCTATTGAACACTGAAGCTTTCTTT
>TRBJ2-5|TRBV20-1|NA|many
CSALGADRETQYF
TGCAGTGCTCTCGGGGCGGACAGAGAGACCCAGTACTTC
>TRBJ2-5|TRBV6-5|NA|many
CASSYGRTARETQYF
TGTGCCAGCAGTTACGGCCGCACCGCACGAGAGACCCAGTACTTC
>TRBJ2-7|TRBV20-1|NA|few
CSADTDTYEQYF
TGCAGTGCTGATACAGACACCTACGAGCAGTACTTC
>TRBJ2-6|TRBV6-2/TRBV6-3|NA|many
CASSYPRAQGLSGANVLTF
TGTGCCAGCAGTTACCCCCGGGCCCAGGGACTCTCTGGGGCCAACGTCCTGACTTTC
>TRBJ2-5|TRBV6-6|NA|many
CASNERVSQETQYF
TGTGCCAGCAATGAGCGGGTGTCTCAAGAGACCCAGTACTTC
>TRBJ1-5|TRBV11-3|NA|NA
CASSQAGAATSNQPQHF
TGTGCCAGCAGCCAAGCCGGCGCAGCAACTAGCAATCAGCCCCAGCATTTT
>TRBJ2-7|TRBV4-3|NA|many
CASSQRGSYEQYF
TGCGCCAGCAGCCAACGGGGGTCCTACGAGCAGTACTTC
>TRBJ1-2|TRBV29-1|TRBD1|many
CSATGTGNYGYTF
TGCAGCGCAACCGGGACAGGGAACTATGGCTACACCTTC
>TRBJ1-4|TRBV12-3/TRBV12-4|TRBD1|few
CASSFPGQGGEKLFF
TGTGCCAGCAGTTTCCCCGGACAGGGGGGTGAAAAACTGTTTTTT
>TRBJ2-2|TRBV5-1|TRBD2|NA
CASSPPGLATNTGELFF
TGCGCCAGCAGTCCTCCGGGACTAGCTACGAACACCGGGGAGCTGTTTTTT
>TRBJ2-5|TRBV7-2|NA|NA
CASSPKDGETQYF
TGTGCCAGCAGCCCAAAGGATGGGGAGACCCAGTACTTC
>TRBJ1-5|TRBV19|NA|NA
CASNKGGGGNQPQHF
TGTGCCAGCAATAAAGGGGGTGGCGGGAATCAGCCCCAGCATTTT
>TRBJ1-5|TRBV4-2|NA|NA
CASSQSGEPHQPQHF
TGTGCCAGCAGCCAATCCGGAGAGCCCCATCAGCCCCAGCATTTT
>TRBJ2-5|TRBV7-6|TRBD1|many
CASSLGRQGARETQYF
TGTGCCAGCAGCTTAGGAAGACAGGGGGCGAGGGAGACCCAGTACTTC
>TRBJ1-3|TRBV28|NA|NA
CASSSPPGNTIYF
TGTGCCAGCAGTTCCCCCCCTGGAAACACCATATATTTT
>TRBJ2-5|TRBV2|NA|many
CASSDVWAGGTTNRAQYF
TGTGCCAGCAGTGACGTTTGGGCAGGCGGCACGACTAATCGTGCCCAGTACTTC
>TRBJ1-2|TRBV19|NA|NA
CASSMANYGYTF
TGTGCCAGTAGTATGGCTAATTATGGCTACACCTTC
>TRBJ1-3|TRBV7-2|NA|once
CASSRPGRASEGTIYF
TGTGCCAGCAGCCGCCCCGGACGGGCCTCGGAGGGCACCATATATTTT